The 13 T cell receptor beta chains listed next were all sequenced from one sample in a study of PD-1 blockade in classical Hodgkin lymphoma. As for time point: newly diagnosed, previously untreated cHL patient sample. Profiled with immunoSEQ multiplex PCR; TCRdb holds only in-frame clones, not every one. The table records about 7,100 clones, around 76% of them present only once. Sequenced: peripheral blood mononuclear cells (PBMCs). Source of these receptors: a human donor with classical Hodgkin lymphoma.

The gene calls are TRBV9 and TRBJ2-5; TRBD2 agrees at 12 bases. In germline, CDR1 is SGDLS, CDR2 YYNGEE. The CDR3 spans 14 residues. Trimming removed 3 bases from V and 5 bases from J; junction bases left unmatched: 2. The CDR3 DNA reads as TGTGCCAGCAGCGCCCTAGCGGGAGGGGAGACCCAGTACTTC. The encoded protein is CASSALAGGETQYF.

The rearrangement links TRBV27 to TRBJ2-3, with D unclear. This CDR3 is 14 amino acids long. V dropped 2 bases and J dropped 4 bases, with 10 bases sitting between them. Germline CDR1 and CDR2: MNHEY and SMNVEV (reference sequence). CDR3 protein: CASSLEWRPDTQYF. The CDR3 DNA is TGTGCCAGCAGTTTAGAGTGGCGACCAGATACGCAGTATTTT.

This clone turned up a few times. J is TRBJ2-1 and V is TRBV5-4; 10 nucleotides align to TRBD2. The CDR3 loop spans 15 amino acids. The V segment lost 5 bases and the J segment 5 bases; nucleotides outside the gene matches: 7. CDR1 SGHNT and CDR2 YYREEE come from the germline V gene (reference sequence). CDR3 residues: CASRALAGTDNEQFF. The DNA of the CDR3 is TGTGCCAGCAGAGCACTAGCGGGGACAGACAATGAGCAGTTCTTC.

The CDR3 region has the DNA TGTGCCAGCACCGTCGCAACAGGAGAAGGAGATACGCAGTATTTT. This sequence encodes CASTVATGEGDTQYF. The chain couples TRBV6-1 to TRBJ2-3; tentative D call: TRBD1 (5 bases). This CDR3 contains 15 residues. V was pared by 7 bases and J by 5 bases, with 19 bases between. Germline CDR1 is MNHNS and CDR2 is SASEGT.

A remark on this clone: An end of the junction does not agree with germline; a read error may underlie this. This rearrangement joins TRBV10-3 to TRBJ2-2, with TRBD2 identical over 7 bases. The CDR3 loop spans 15 amino acids. Germline CDR1 reads ENHRY; CDR2 reads SYGVKD. The CDR3: CAISRLGGNAGELFF. CDR3 DNA: TGTGCCATCAGTCGACTGGGGGGGAACGCCGGGGAGCTGTTTTTT.

This chain joins TRBV30 and TRBJ2-7; possibly TRBD2 for D (5 bases). The V gene's germline CDR1 is GTSNPN and CDR2 SVGIG (reference sequence). With 0 bases removed from V and 6 bases from J, the gap between germline ends came to 12 bases. The CDR3 consists of 13 residues. This CDR3 is CAWSVQRESEQYF. DNA of the CDR3: TGTGCCTGGAGTGTACAGAGGGAATCCGAGCAGTACTTC. Variable domain in full (rest from reference TRBV30 and TRBJ2-7): SQTIHQWPATLVQPVGSPLSLECTVEGTSNPNLYWYRQAAGRGLQLLFYSVGIGQISSEVPQNLSASRPQDRQFILSSKKLLLSDSGFYLCAWSVQRESEQYFGPGTRLTVT.

The J gene is TRBJ1-1, the V gene TRBV5-1, with D tentatively TRBD1 (5 bases). Germline values: CDR1 SGHRS, CDR2 YFSETQ. This CDR3 spans 15 amino acids. V dropped 0 bases and J dropped 1 base, with 10 bases sitting between them. The DNA of the CDR3 is TGCGCCAGCAGCTTGGAAGGGGTGGGGAACACTGAAGCTTTCTTT. Translation: CASSLEGVGNTEAFF.

The chain uses TRBV19 and TRBJ2-3, with a weak D call TRBD2 (5 bases). The germline V gene encodes CDR1 LNHDA and CDR2 SQIVND (reference sequence). The V end was cut by 5 bases, the J end by 5 bases, with 11 bases between. The CDR3 has 13 amino acids. In DNA form, the CDR3 reads TGTGCCAGTAGTGGCGGCCGGGGAGATACGCAGTATTTT. Amino acid sequence: CASSGGRGDTQYF.

This clone is a singleton in its sample. The genes are TRBV7-9 and TRBJ1-2; perhaps TRBD1 as D (6 bases). The germline V and J ends were trimmed by 5 bases and 5 bases, with 15 bases remaining between them. There are 14 residues in the CDR3. Germline V gives CDR1 SEHNR, CDR2 FQNEAQ (reference sequence). CDR3 DNA: TGTGCCAGCAGCCTAGGGGGGGCTCAGTATGGCTACACCTTC. This encodes CASSLGGAQYGYTF.

This clone was seen only once. The chain carries TRBV11-3 and TRBJ2-3; a weak D match, TRBD2 (7 bases). The CDR3 runs 15 residues. Germline CDR1 and CDR2: SGHNT and YENEEA. V was trimmed by 5 bases and J by 4 bases, leaving 16 bases between them. The CDR3 loop reads CASSTGGGGADTQYF. DNA for the CDR3: TGTGCCAGCAGCACTGGGGGGGGCGGTGCAGATACGCAGTATTTT.

This clone is judged medium-sized. The rearrangement uses TRBV6-1 and TRBJ2-6; maybe TRBD2 (5 bases). Trimming removed 6 bases at V and 0 bases at J, with 9 bases between. The CDR3 runs to 15 residues. Germline CDR1 and CDR2: MNHNS and SASEGT. CDR3 sequence: CASSAGNSGANVLTF. As DNA, the CDR3 is TGTGCCAGCAGCGCCGGGAACTCTGGGGCCAACGTCCTGACTTTC.

The J gene is TRBJ1-2, the V gene TRBV6-5, with a possible D match to TRBD1 (6 bases). Trimming stripped 5 bases from V and 3 bases from J, with 13 bases between. Germline V lookup: CDR1 MNHEY, CDR2 SVGAGI. The CDR3 has 14 amino acids. CDR3 protein: CASSQSGVYYGYTF. The CDR3 nucleotides read TGTGCCAGCAGTCAATCAGGGGTATACTATGGCTACACCTTC.

This clone is labeled as medium-sized. This rearrangement joins TRBV28 to TRBJ1-2, with unresolved D. Trimming removed 4 bases from V and 4 bases from J, with 13 bases in between. The CDR3 length is 14 residues. Germline loops: CDR1 MDHEN, CDR2 SYDVKM. The CDR3 DNA is TGTGCCAGCAGTTGGGGAGGGCCCACCTATGGCTACACCTTC. Translating it yields CASSWGGPTYGYTF.